This T cell receptor (beta chain) was sequenced in a study of cytomegalovirus exposure and HLA in healthy donors. It was with 60 Vbeta and 13 Jbeta primers that the PCR ran. The table came from immunoSEQ multiplex PCR; TCRdb's copy has only in-frame clones and leaves some out. The sample comprises approximately 160,000 clones, 80% of which are singletons, and around 2% rests with the top ten. Sequencing was performed on PBMCs. The TCR sequence derives from a human donor in good health.

This CDR3 reads CASGGTNTGELFF. The CDR3 DNA reads TGTGCCAGCGGGGGGACGAACACCGGGGAGCTGTTTTTT. V is TRBV19 and J is TRBJ2-2; 7 nucleotides match TRBD2. Per germline, CDR1 LNHDA and CDR2 SQIVND (reference sequence). The V gene end was trimmed by 9 bases and the J gene end by 0 bases; junction bases not matched to a gene: 1. This CDR3 has 13 amino acids.